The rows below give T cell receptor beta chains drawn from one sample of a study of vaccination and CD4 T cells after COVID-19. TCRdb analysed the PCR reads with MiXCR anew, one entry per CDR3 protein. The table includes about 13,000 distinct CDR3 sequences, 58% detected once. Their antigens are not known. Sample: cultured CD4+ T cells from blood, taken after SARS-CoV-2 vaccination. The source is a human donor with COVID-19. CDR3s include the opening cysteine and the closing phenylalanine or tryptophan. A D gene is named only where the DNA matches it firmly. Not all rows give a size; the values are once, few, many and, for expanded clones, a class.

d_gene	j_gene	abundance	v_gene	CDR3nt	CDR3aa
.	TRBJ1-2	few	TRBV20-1	TGCAGTGCCCCACAGAGGGAGGGGCGCGGTGGCTACACCTTC	CSAPQREGRGGYTF
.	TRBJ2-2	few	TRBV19	TGTGCCAGTAGTAGTGCCAGGACCGCGAACACCGGGGAGCTGTTTTTT	CASSSARTANTGELFF
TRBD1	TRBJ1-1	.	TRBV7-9	TGTGCCAGCAGCTCGTACAGGGGGGCGAACACTGAAGCTTTCTTT	CASSSYRGANTEAFF
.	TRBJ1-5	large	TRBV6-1	TGTGCCAGCAGGCTCCCATCCGGGACATATAGCAATCAGCCCCAGCATTTT	CASRLPSGTYSNQPQHF
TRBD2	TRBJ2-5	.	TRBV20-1	TGCAGTGCCCTAGGACTAGCGGGGGGGCCTGGGGAGACCCAGTACTTC	CSALGLAGGPGETQYF
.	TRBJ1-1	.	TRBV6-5	TGTGCCAGCAGTTACCACCTTCGAGCTTTCTTT	CASSYHLRAFF
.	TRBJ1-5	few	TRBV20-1	TGCAGTGTTTGTCAGCCCCAGCATTTT	CSVCQPQHF
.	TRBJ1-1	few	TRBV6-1	TGTGCCAGCAGAAAACAGGGCCGAAACACTGAAGCTTTCTTT	CASRKQGRNTEAFF
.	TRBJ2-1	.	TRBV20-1	TGCAGTGCTAGTTCGGGTACGCGATACAATGAGCAGTTCTTC	CSASSGTRYNEQFF
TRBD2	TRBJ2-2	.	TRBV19	TGTGCCAGTAGTATTCTAGCGGGGGCGAACACCGGGGAGCTGTTTTTT	CASSILAGANTGELFF
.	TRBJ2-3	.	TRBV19	TGTGCCAGTAGTACCTTCCTCACAGATACGCAGTATTTT	CASSTFLTDTQYF
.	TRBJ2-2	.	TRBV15	TGTGCCACCAGCAGAGATAGTCCCGGGGAGCTGTTTTTT	CATSRDSPGELFF